The present TCR beta chain was sequenced within a study of T cells in Graves' hyperthyroidism and ophthalmopathy. The overall study: Once the initial diagnosis was made, peripheral blood was obtained before any treatment. General study findings and limits: Most clonotypes expanded in the thyroid (above 0.001) were also present in blood.

Template material for amplifying TCR beta CDR3 regions consisted of RNA transcripts. First-round RT-PCR of the TCR CDR3 relied on the HTBI primer set. Each CDR3 protein is one row after TCRdb ran MiXCR on the multiplex PCR reads. The sample holds about 640,000 distinct CDR3 sequences; about 15% are singletons and the top ten take 12%. Clinical Activity Scores of at least 3, NOSPECS grades of at least 4 and durations under 3 months characterized ophthalmopathy patients. Uncontrolled infection, other autoimmune disease, pregnancy or lactation excluded patients. This CDR3 has 12 residues. Germline CDR1 and CDR2: DFQATT and SNEGSKA (reference sequence). V dropped 1 base and J dropped 11 bases, with 12 bases sitting between them. The sample holds a few counts of this clonotype. The target antigen is unknown.

This chain links TRBV20-1 with TRBJ1-5, with TRBD1 as a possible D gene (6 bases). The receptor was derived from a woman aged 50 to 65 with Graves' ophthalmopathy. The source material was blood. Here the CDR3 DNA reads TGCAGTGCTAGAGCAGGGGCTGTGGCCCAGCATTTT. Its translation: CSARAGAVAQHF.